This TCR beta chain appears in the sequencing data of a study of blood T cells in healthy people across ages. On this clonotype: The antigen remains undetermined.

Study-level findings and limits: Among long-lived donors, naive CD4+ cells were more numerous and diversity higher than in aged donors.

CDR3 length equals 13 residues. CDR1 and CDR2 from the germline V gene are LGHDT and YNNKEL (reference sequence). V gave up 4 bases and J gave up 10 bases, with 17 bases separating them. A second PCR, run for 7 to 11 cycles, used a sample-barcoded 5' primer plus a J-beta primer mix. Every cDNA molecule carried a tag from a template-switch adaptor bearing 12 random nucleotides. TCRdb re-called the 5' RACE reads with MiXCR, one entry per CDR3 protein. The table records about 800,000 distinct CDR3 sequences, 58% of them present only once. Peripheral blood from each donor was collected in a volume of 9.5 to 10 milliliters.

The sequencing sample was made of blood. The receptor was derived from a man aged 25-45 years in good health. This sequence joins TRBV3-1 and TRBJ2-7; a weak D match, TRBD2 (5 bases). This chain's CDR3 is CASSPGLPGTQYF. CDR3 coding DNA: TGTGCCAGCAGCCCCGGATTACCGGGAACCCAGTACTTC.